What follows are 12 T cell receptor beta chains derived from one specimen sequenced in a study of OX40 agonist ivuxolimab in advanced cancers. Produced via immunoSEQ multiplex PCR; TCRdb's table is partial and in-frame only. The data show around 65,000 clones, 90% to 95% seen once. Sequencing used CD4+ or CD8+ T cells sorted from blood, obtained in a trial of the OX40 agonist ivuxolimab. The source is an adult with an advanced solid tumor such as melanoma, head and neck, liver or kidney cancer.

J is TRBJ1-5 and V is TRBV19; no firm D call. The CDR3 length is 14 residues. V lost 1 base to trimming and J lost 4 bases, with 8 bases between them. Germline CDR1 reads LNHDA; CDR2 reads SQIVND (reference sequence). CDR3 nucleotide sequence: TGTGCCAGTAGTATAGCGTCCGGGAATCAGCCCCAGCATTTT. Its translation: CASSIASGNQPQHF.

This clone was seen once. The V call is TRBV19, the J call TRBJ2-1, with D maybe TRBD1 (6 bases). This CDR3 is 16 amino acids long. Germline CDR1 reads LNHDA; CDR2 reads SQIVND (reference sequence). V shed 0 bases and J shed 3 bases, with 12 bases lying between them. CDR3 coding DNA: TGTGCCAGTAGTATAGATCTCAGGGGTTACTACAATGAGCAGTTCTTC. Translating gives CASSIDLRGYYNEQFF.

CDR3 amino acids: CASSIFTKQGTGELFF. The DNA for the CDR3 is TGTGCCAGTAGTATCTTTACTAAGCAGGGAACCGGGGAGCTGTTTTTT. The rearrangement joins TRBV19 to TRBJ2-2, with TRBD1 as a possible D gene (5 bases). This CDR3 has 16 amino acids. Germline V gene sequence: CDR1 LNHDA, CDR2 SQIVND (reference sequence). The ends were cut back, 3 bases at V and 5 bases at J, with 16 bases in the middle.

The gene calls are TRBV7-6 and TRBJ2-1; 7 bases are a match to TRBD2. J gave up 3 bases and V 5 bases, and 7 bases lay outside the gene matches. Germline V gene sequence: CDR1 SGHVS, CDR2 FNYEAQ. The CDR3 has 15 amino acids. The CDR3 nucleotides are TGTGCCAGCAGCAAGGATAGCGGGCGCTACAATGAGCAGTTCTTC. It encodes CASSKDSGRYNEQFF.

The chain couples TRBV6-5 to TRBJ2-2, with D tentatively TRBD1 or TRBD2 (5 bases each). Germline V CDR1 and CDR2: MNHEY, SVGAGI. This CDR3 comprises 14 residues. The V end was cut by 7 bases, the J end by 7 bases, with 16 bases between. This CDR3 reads CASTPALRGGELFF. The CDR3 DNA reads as TGTGCCAGCACCCCTGCCCTGAGGGGCGGGGAGCTGTTTTTT.

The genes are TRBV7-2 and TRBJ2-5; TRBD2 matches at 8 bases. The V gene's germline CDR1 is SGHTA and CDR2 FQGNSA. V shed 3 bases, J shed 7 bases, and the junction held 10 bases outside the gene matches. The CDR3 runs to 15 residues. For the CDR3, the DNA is TGTGCCAGCAGCTTGGGGCAGCGGGAGAGGGGGACCCAGTACTTC. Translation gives CASSLGQRERGTQYF.

The CDR3 sequence is CASSYRPQGNTEAFF. CDR3 DNA sequence: TGTGCCAGCAGTTACCGACCGCAGGGGAACACTGAAGCTTTCTTT. V usage is TRBV5-5 and J usage is TRBJ1-1, with D possibly matching TRBD1 (5 bases). V was shortened by 5 bases and J by 1 base, with 15 bases between the two germline ends. CDR1 is SGHKS, CDR2 YYEKEE, per germline (reference sequence). This CDR3 is 15 amino acids long.

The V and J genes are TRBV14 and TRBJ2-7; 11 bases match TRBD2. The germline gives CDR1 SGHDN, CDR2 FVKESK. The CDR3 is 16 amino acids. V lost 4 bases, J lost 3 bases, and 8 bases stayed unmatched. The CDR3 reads CASSPTGTSGFYEQYF. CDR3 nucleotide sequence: TGTGCCAGCAGCCCCACCGGGACTAGCGGCTTCTACGAGCAGTACTTC.

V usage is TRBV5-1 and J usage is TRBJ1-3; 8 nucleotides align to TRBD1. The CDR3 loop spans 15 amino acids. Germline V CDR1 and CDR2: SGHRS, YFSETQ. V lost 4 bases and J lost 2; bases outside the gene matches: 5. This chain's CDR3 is CASSLTGATGNTIYF. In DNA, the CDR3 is TGCGCCAGCAGCCTGACAGGGGCCACTGGAAACACCATATATTTT.

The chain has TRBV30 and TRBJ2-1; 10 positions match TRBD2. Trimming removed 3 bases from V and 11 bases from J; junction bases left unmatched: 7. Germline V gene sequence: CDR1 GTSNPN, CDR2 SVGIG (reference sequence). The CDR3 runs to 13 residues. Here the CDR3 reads CAWSQIAGGKQFF. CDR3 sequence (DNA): TGTGCCTGGAGCCAGATAGCGGGAGGAAAGCAGTTCTTC.

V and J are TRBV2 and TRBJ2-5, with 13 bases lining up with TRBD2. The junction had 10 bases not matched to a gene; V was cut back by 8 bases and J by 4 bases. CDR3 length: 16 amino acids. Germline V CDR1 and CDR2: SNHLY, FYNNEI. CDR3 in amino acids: CASETRTSGSRETQYF. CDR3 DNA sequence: TGTGCCAGCGAAACCCGGACTAGCGGGAGTCGAGAGACCCAGTACTTC.

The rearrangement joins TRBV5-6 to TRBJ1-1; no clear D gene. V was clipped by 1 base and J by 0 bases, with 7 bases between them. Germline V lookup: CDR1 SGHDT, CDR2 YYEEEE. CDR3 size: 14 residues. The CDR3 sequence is CASSLIGLNTEAFF. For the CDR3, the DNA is TGTGCCAGCAGCTTGATAGGCCTGAACACTGAAGCTTTCTTT.